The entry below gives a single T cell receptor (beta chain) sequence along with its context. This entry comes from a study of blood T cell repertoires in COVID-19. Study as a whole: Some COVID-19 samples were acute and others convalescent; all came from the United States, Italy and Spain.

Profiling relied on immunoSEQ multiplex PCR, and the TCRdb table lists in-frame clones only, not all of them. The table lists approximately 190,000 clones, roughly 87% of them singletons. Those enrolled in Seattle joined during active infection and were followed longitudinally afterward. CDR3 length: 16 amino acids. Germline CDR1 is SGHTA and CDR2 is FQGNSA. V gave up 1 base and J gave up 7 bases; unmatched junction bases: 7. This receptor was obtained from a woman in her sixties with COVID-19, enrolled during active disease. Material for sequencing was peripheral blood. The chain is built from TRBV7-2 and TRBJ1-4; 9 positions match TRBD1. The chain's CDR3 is CASSLEVGTGFEKLFF. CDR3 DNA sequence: TGTGCCAGCAGCTTAGAAGTTGGGACAGGGTTTGAAAAACTGTTTTTT.